A single sample is the source of the 18 T cell receptor beta chains below, sequenced in a study of blood T cell repertoires in COVID-19. The assay was immunoSEQ multiplex PCR, and TCRdb's table has in-frame clones only and misses some. Of some 260,000 clones detected, approximately 90% appear once; the ten largest clones hold 2% to 2.5%. Material: peripheral blood. The receptors stem from a woman between 40 and 55 years old who had recovered from COVID-19.

The V and J genes are TRBV12-3 or TRBV12-4 and TRBJ1-5, with D tentatively TRBD1 (5 bases). The CDR3 is 13 amino acids. Trimming pared 0 bases from V and 13 bases from J, leaving 13 bases between. The CDR3 coding sequence is TGTGCCAGCAGTTTAGCCGACGGGGGATCACAGCATTTT. It translates to CASSLADGGSQHF.

V and J are TRBV4-3 and TRBJ2-5, with 8 bases identical to TRBD2. The CDR3 covers 16 residues. The germline V gene encodes CDR1 LGHNA and CDR2 YSLEER. The trim removed 3 bases at V and 2 bases at J, leaving 8 bases unmatched. The CDR3 reads CASSQSVVAGQETQYF. The DNA of the CDR3 is TGCGCCAGCAGCCAGTCCGTGGTAGCGGGGCAAGAGACCCAGTACTTC.

The chain has TRBV24-1 and TRBJ2-1; 9 bases map to TRBD2. Losses at the gene ends were 3 bases for V and 4 bases for J; bases not matched to a gene: 6. Per the germline V gene, CDR1 is KGHDR and CDR2 is SFDVKD. This CDR3 is built from 16 residues. For the CDR3, the DNA is TGTGCCACCAGTGATCCGGCTAGCGGGACTTACAATGAGCAGTTCTTC. The encoded protein is CATSDPASGTYNEQFF.

As DNA, the CDR3 is TGTGCCAGTAGGGCTTCGGGACAGGGGGTTGGAAACACTGAAGCTTTCTTT. Amino acid sequence: CASRASGQGVGNTEAFF. J is TRBJ1-1 and V is TRBV19; TRBD1 matches at 11 bases. The CDR3 has 17 residues. Germline lookup yields CDR1 LNHDA and CDR2 SQIVND (reference sequence). With V trimmed by 6 bases and J by 2 bases, 11 bases remained unmatched.

The chain joins TRBV7-9 to TRBJ1-4; 8 nucleotides align to TRBD1. CDR1 is SEHNR, CDR2 FQNEAQ, per germline (reference sequence). With V trimmed by 5 bases and J by 7 bases, 9 bases remained unmatched. The CDR3 covers 15 residues. The CDR3: CASSQRTGNGEKLFF. The CDR3 DNA reads TGTGCCAGCAGCCAAAGGACAGGGAACGGTGAAAAACTGTTTTTT.

CDR3 nucleotides: TGTGCCAGCAGCCGTGCAGGGGGTCAGCCCCAGCATTTT. It yields the protein CASSRAGGQPQHF. The chain employs TRBV5-6 and TRBJ1-5, with 7 positions matching TRBD1. This CDR3 is 13 amino acids long. The germline gives CDR1 SGHDT, CDR2 YYEEEE. The V segment lost 4 bases and the J segment 6 bases; nucleotides outside the gene matches: 4.

This chain links TRBV7-3 with TRBJ2-1; 8 bases line up with TRBD2. The CDR3 is made up of 14 amino acids. With V trimmed by 5 bases and J by 7 bases, 7 bases remained unmatched. CDR1 SGHTA and CDR2 FQGTGA come from the germline V gene. The CDR3 sequence is CASSPGGATNEQFF. The CDR3 coding sequence is TGTGCCAGCAGCCCCGGGGGGGCCACTAATGAGCAGTTCTTC.

The rearrangement links TRBV19 to TRBJ2-3, with 9 bases aligning to TRBD1. The CDR3 spans 13 residues. The junction had 6 bases not matched to a gene; V was cut back by 8 bases and J by 6 bases. CDR1 is LNHDA, CDR2 SQIVND, per germline (reference sequence). CDR3 sequence: CASRGQGVDTQYF. CDR3 bases: TGTGCCAGTCGGGGACAGGGAGTCGATACGCAGTATTTT.

V and J are TRBV5-1 and TRBJ2-7; TRBD1 aligns across 7 bases. Per germline, CDR1 SGHRS and CDR2 YFSETQ. CDR3 length: 18 amino acids. The trim removed 0 bases at V and 0 bases at J, leaving 12 bases unmatched. The CDR3 is CASSLVPGTDHLSYEQYF. The CDR3 DNA reads as TGCGCCAGCAGCTTGGTCCCCGGGACAGACCACCTCTCCTACGAGCAGTACTTC.

This sequence joins TRBV6-1 and TRBJ2-3, with 9 bases fitting TRBD2. The trim removed 3 bases at V and 7 bases at J, leaving 8 bases unmatched. Looked up from germline, CDR1 is MNHNS and CDR2 is SASEGT. The CDR3 is 15 amino acids. CDR3 amino acids: CASSERGGGVYTQYF. The CDR3 region has the DNA TGTGCCAGCAGTGAGCGGGGCGGGGGGGTATATACGCAGTATTTT.

This chain connects TRBV10-2 to TRBJ1-6; 8 bases map to TRBD1. The CDR3 has 13 amino acids. With 7 bases clipped from V and 10 bases from J, the junction kept 6 bases outside the gene matches. CDR1 and CDR2 from the germline V gene are WSHSY and SAAADI. DNA of the CDR3: TGCGCCAGCATGGACAGGGAACGGTCACCCCTCCACTTT. It yields the protein CASMDRERSPLHF.

The CDR3 DNA follows: TGTGCCAGCAGCTTAGGAGCGGGAGGGGCAGCAGATACGCAGTATTTT. Its translation: CASSLGAGGAADTQYF. V is TRBV7-9 and J is TRBJ2-3, with 10 bases lining up with TRBD2. This CDR3 is 16 amino acids long. V trimming: 1 base; J trimming: 4 bases; junction bases outside the gene matches: 5. Germline lookup yields CDR1 SEHNR and CDR2 FQNEAQ (reference sequence).

This clone was seen a few times. The chain combines TRBV18 with TRBJ2-1; perhaps TRBD1 as D (6 bases). V was clipped by 3 bases and J by 5 bases, with 14 bases between them. CDR1 KGHSH and CDR2 LQKENI come from the germline V gene. This CDR3 is 15 amino acids long. The CDR3 DNA follows: TGTGCCAGCTCACCGGGGCAGGGGATGAACAATGAGCAGTTCTTC. Amino acids: CASSPGQGMNNEQFF.

This chain connects TRBV4-1 to TRBJ1-6; tentatively, D is TRBD1 (6 bases). The ends were cut back, 0 bases at V and 8 bases at J, with 14 bases in the middle. This CDR3 has 16 residues. Per germline, CDR1 MGHRA and CDR2 YSYEKL. CDR3 amino acids: CASSQDPRQDHSPLHF. CDR3 DNA sequence: TGCGCCAGCAGCCAAGATCCGAGACAGGACCATTCACCCCTCCACTTT.

The rearrangement links TRBV7-9 to TRBJ2-2, with 8 bases lining up with TRBD2. The germline gives CDR1 SEHNR, CDR2 FQNEAQ (reference sequence). The CDR3 totals 15 residues. V shed 1 base, J shed 4 bases, and the junction held 2 bases outside the gene matches. The CDR3 here is CASSLGAGATGELFF. CDR3 DNA sequence: TGTGCCAGCAGCTTAGGAGCGGGGGCCACCGGGGAGCTGTTTTTT.

The chain joins TRBV4-2 to TRBJ2-1, with 13 nucleotides matching TRBD2. Germline CDR1 and CDR2: LGHNA and YNFKEQ. Trimming took 3 bases from V and 2 from J; bases not matched to a gene: 4. CDR3 length equals 17 residues. The CDR3: CASSQTSGGFAYNEQFF. The DNA for the CDR3 is TGTGCCAGCAGCCAGACTAGCGGGGGGTTTGCCTACAATGAGCAGTTCTTC.

This rearrangement joins TRBV3-1 (or the pseudogene TRBV3-2) to TRBJ1-1; maybe TRBD1 (6 bases). Germline V gene sequence: CDR1 LGHDT, CDR2 YNNKEL (reference sequence). The germline V and J ends were trimmed by 1 base and 1 base, with 7 bases remaining between them. This CDR3 spans 14 amino acids. CDR3 nucleotides: TGTGCCAGCAGCCAAGCGGACAGGAACACTGAAGCTTTCTTT. It translates to CASSQADRNTEAFF.

The chain uses TRBV5-4 and TRBJ2-1, with TRBD2 matching 7 bases. V gave up 4 bases and J gave up 5 bases; unmatched junction bases: 9. The CDR3 has 15 residues. The germline V gene encodes CDR1 SGHNT and CDR2 YYREEE (reference sequence). The DNA for the CDR3 is TGTGCCAGCAGCCCGACAGCGGGGTACAACAATGAGCAGTTCTTC. Its translation: CASSPTAGYNNEQFF.